These T cell receptor beta chains were read from a single sample in a study of shared clonotypes between healthy human individuals. Sequencing used immunoSEQ multiplex PCR; TCRdb keeps in-frame clones, though not all of them. The repertoire holds under 700,000 clones, roughly 95% seen once, with over 0.09% in the top ten. Sequenced sample: naive CD8+ T cells sorted from blood. The origin of the receptors is a woman aged 30 to 39 in good health. The CDR3 runs from the conserved cysteine through the conserved F or W. The D gene is left open where the match is weak. Clone sizes are given selectively: once, few, many, or a class where the clone is expanded.

TRBV7-9,TRBJ1-2,.,.,CASRLGTSPLGGYTF,TGTGCCAGCAGGTTAGGGACCTCTCCACTGGGTGGCTACACCTTC
TRBV27,TRBJ2-7,TRBD2,.,CASSPGTSGRYEQYF,TGTGCCAGCAGTCCTGGGACTAGCGGGAGGTACGAGCAGTACTTC
TRBV27,TRBJ2-7,TRBD2,.,CASSPGLAYEQYF,TGTGCCAGCAGTCCCGGACTAGCTTACGAGCAGTACTTC
TRBV28,TRBJ1-2,TRBD1,.,CASSLARDRVHFRRYTF,TGTGCCAGCAGTTTAGCCCGGGACAGGGTGCATTTTCGGCGCTACACCTTC
TRBV11-3,TRBJ2-2,.,.,CASSLNRPLDEGFTGELFF,TGTGCCAGCAGCTTAAATAGGCCCCTCGACGAGGGGTTCACCGGGGAGCTGTTTTTT
TRBV6-1,TRBJ2-7,.,.,CASSEDPPRERTLSYEQYF,TGTGCCAGCAGTGAAGACCCCCCGAGGGAGCGAACTCTCTCCTACGAGCAGTACTTC
TRBV27,TRBJ1-1,.,.,CASSLGTRQAGTEAFF,TGTGCCAGCAGTTTAGGGACCCGACAGGCTGGGACTGAAGCTTTCTTT
TRBV29-1,TRBJ1-2,.,.,CSVDDSNYGYTF,TGCAGCGTTGACGACAGTAACTATGGCTACACCTTC
TRBV19,TRBJ2-1,.,.,CASSEVTGYNEQFF,TGTGCCAGTAGTGAAGTAACAGGGTACAATGAGCAGTTCTTC
TRBV28,TRBJ2-1,TRBD2,.,CASIGTGTSGRALRGDEQFF,TGTGCCAGCATCGGAACCGGGACTAGCGGGAGGGCCCTCAGAGGGGATGAGCAGTTCTTC
TRBV5-6,TRBJ2-1,TRBD2,.,CASSLTTSGRSKQFF,TGTGCCAGCAGCTTAACGACTAGCGGGAGATCTAAGCAGTTCTTC
TRBV28,TRBJ2-7,TRBD2,.,CASSFTLAGVEQYF,TGTGCCAGCAGTTTCACACTAGCGGGAGTCGAGCAGTACTTC
TRBV27,TRBJ1-1,TRBD1,.,CASRVQGANTEAFF,TGTGCCAGCAGGGTACAGGGGGCGAACACTGAAGCTTTCTTT
TRBV5-4,TRBJ2-7,.,.,CASSSIVGETREQYF,TGTGCCAGCAGCTCTATTGTGGGGGAGACGAGGGAGCAGTACTTC
TRBV6-5,TRBJ2-3,.,.,CACQARNTDTQYF,TGTGCCTGCCAAGCGAGAAACACAGATACGCAGTATTTT
TRBV14,TRBJ2-5,.,.,CASSQVGETQYF,TGTGCCAGCAGCCAAGTCGGAGAGACCCAGTACTTC
TRBV5-8,TRBJ2-2,.,.,CASSLTGNTGELFF,TGTGCCAGCAGCTTGACGGGGAACACCGGGGAGCTGTTTTTT
TRBV7-6,TRBJ2-5,.,.,CASSLEVLEEQYF,TGTGCCAGCAGCTTAGAGGTCCTCGAGGAGCAGTACTTC
TRBV5-7,TRBJ2-3,TRBD2,.,CASSQMTSGSAQYF,TGTGCCAGCAGTCAAATGACTAGCGGGAGTGCGCAGTATTTT
TRBV28,TRBJ1-1,.,few,CASSLSDEAFF,TGTGCCAGCAGTTTATCTGATGAAGCTTTCTTT
TRBV5-8,TRBJ2-5,.,.,CASTLRQSPNF,TGTGCCAGCACGCTGAGACAGAGCCCTAACTTC
TRBV29-1,TRBJ2-7,.,.,CSVQGHTTSLYF,TGCAGCGTCCAGGGACATACAACATCCCTATACTTC
TRBV27,TRBJ1-1,.,.,CASSLYGGLGTEAFF,TGTGCCAGCAGTTTATATGGGGGCCTGGGGACTGAAGCTTTCTTT
TRBV9,TRBJ1-2,.,few,CASSPPGNYGYTF,TGTGCCAGCAGCCCCCCGGGGAACTATGGCTACACCTTC
TRBV28,TRBJ1-2,.,once,CASSSGPAYGYTF,TGTGCCAGCAGTTCCGGCCCCGCCTATGGCTACACCTTC
TRBV6-5,TRBJ2-5,.,.,CASSYLEGETQYF,TGTGCCAGCAGTTACCTGGAAGGGGAGACCCAGTACTTC
TRBV6-1,TRBJ2-7,.,.,CASSDGYEQYF,TGTGCCAGCAGTGATGGGTACGAGCAGTACTTC
TRBV28,TRBJ2-7,TRBD2,.,CASSLWTSGNEQYF,TGTGCCAGCAGTTTATGGACTAGCGGGAACGAGCAGTACTTC
TRBV2,TRBJ2-7,.,.,CASNGGGAYEQYF,TGTGCCAGCAATGGCGGTGGGGCCTACGAGCAGTACTTC
TRBV27,TRBJ2-1,TRBD2,.,CASSLLSSGRGDEQFF,TGTGCCAGCAGTTTACTCTCCAGCGGGAGAGGAGATGAGCAGTTCTTC
TRBV5-1,TRBJ2-7,TRBD2,.,CASSLGGGYEQYF,TGCGCCAGCAGCTTGGGCGGGGGCTACGAGCAGTACTTC
TRBV19,TRBJ2-1,TRBD2,.,CASSGTSGMGEQFF,TGTGCCAGTAGTGGGACTAGCGGGATGGGTGAGCAGTTCTTC
TRBV5-1,TRBJ2-6,TRBD2,.,CASSLSFSGTFSGANVLTF,TGCGCCAGCAGCCTGAGTTTTAGCGGGACGTTCTCTGGGGCCAACGTCCTGACTTTC
TRBV27,TRBJ2-7,.,.,CASSFGAYYEQYF,TGTGCCAGCAGTTTCGGGGCCTACTACGAGCAGTACTTC
TRBV9,TRBJ2-2,TRBD1,.,CASSVTTGTDTGELFF,TGTGCCAGCAGCGTGACGACAGGGACGGACACCGGGGAGCTGTTTTTT
TRBV28,TRBJ2-5,.,.,CASSFNRGGETQYF,TGTGCCAGCAGTTTTAACAGGGGGGGAGAGACCCAGTACTTC
TRBV11-2,TRBJ2-7,.,.,CASSLGRAAHEQYF,TGTGCCAGCAGCTTAGGGAGGGCCGCCCACGAGCAGTACTTC
TRBV5-1,TRBJ1-3,TRBD1,.,CASSLGTGPRNTIYF,TGCGCCAGCAGCTTGGGGACAGGGCCGCGGAACACCATATATTTT
TRBV21-1,TRBJ2-3,.,.,CASNTDTQYF,TGTGCCAGCAACACAGATACGCAGTATTTT
TRBV4-1,TRBJ1-4,.,.,CASSHHAGKVKGSEKLFF,TGCGCCAGCAGCCACCACGCCGGTAAGGTGAAGGGGAGTGAAAAACTGTTTTTT
TRBV5-1,TRBJ2-7,.,.,CASSLEGQRSYEQYF,TGCGCCAGCAGCTTGGAAGGACAGAGGTCCTACGAGCAGTACTTC
TRBV6-7,TRBJ1-4,.,.,CASSYPEGGFDEKLFF,TGTGCCAGCAGTTACCCCGAGGGGGGGTTCGATGAAAAACTGTTTTTT
TRBV27,TRBJ2-1,TRBD2,.,CASTLAGARNEQFF,TGTGCCAGCACTTTAGCGGGAGCTAGGAATGAGCAGTTCTTC
TRBV27,TRBJ1-5,.,.,CASSLSGDNRPQHF,TGTGCCAGCAGTTTATCAGGGGACAATCGGCCCCAGCATTTT
TRBV9,TRBJ2-7,.,.,CASSVAGAHEQYF,TGTGCCAGCAGCGTAGCGGGAGCCCACGAGCAGTACTTC
TRBV13,TRBJ1-2,.,few,CASSFGGSYGYTF,TGTGCCAGCAGCTTTGGAGGAAGCTATGGCTACACCTTC
TRBV2,TRBJ1-1,.,.,CASSEASSNTEAFF,TGTGCCAGCAGTGAAGCGTCGTCGAACACTGAAGCTTTCTTT
TRBV7-9,TRBJ2-7,TRBD2,.,CASSLTSGRNIPNEQYF,TGTGCCAGCAGCTTGACTAGCGGGAGGAACATTCCCAACGAGCAGTACTTC
TRBV5-1,TRBJ2-1,.,.,CASSVGHHADEQFF,TGCGCCAGCAGCGTGGGCCATCACGCGGATGAGCAGTTCTTC
TRBV5-6,TRBJ2-3,.,once,CASSSGLTIEGFTDTQYF,TGTGCCAGCAGCTCCGGACTAACGATAGAGGGATTCACAGATACGCAGTATTTT